Included here is one T cell receptor beta chain sequence, with context. The germline CDR1 and CDR2 sequences are LNHDA and SQIVND (reference sequence). Trimming cost V 6 bases and J 4 bases, with 7 bases left between them. The CDR3 runs to 12 residues. These data originate in a study of CD8 T cells in Susac syndrome. The T cells that were sequenced for TCR beta were CD8+ and CD4+ cells from blood. Control patients had untreated stable or active relapsing-remitting multiple sclerosis by revised McDonald criteria. Random hexamers were used to reverse transcribe an amount of about 0.5 to 1 ug RNA. With immunoSEQ multiplex PCR, TCR beta CDR3 was amplified across 54 Vbeta and 13 Jbeta. TCRdb redid the calling of the immunoSEQ multiplex PCR reads with MiXCR, one entry per CDR3 protein. The sample includes about 150,000 distinct CDR3 sequences, approximately 93% seen only once; the top ten take 0.09% to 0.1%.

The rearrangement links TRBV19 to TRBJ1-5; D perhaps matches TRBD1 (5 bases). This TCR derives from a human donor with multiple sclerosis. Material for sequencing was CD4+ T cells from PBMCs. The CDR3 coding sequence is TGTGCCAGTAGCCGACAGAATCAGCCCCAGCATTTT. Translated, it gives CASSRQNQPQHF. Full variable domain (rest looked up from reference TRBV19 and TRBJ1-5): DGGITQSPKYLFRKEGQNVTLSCEQNLNHDAMYWYRQDPGQGLRLIYYSQIVNDFQKGDIAEGYSVSREKKESFPLTVTSAQKNPTAFYLCASSRQNQPQHFGDGTRLSIL.